This T cell receptor beta chain appears in the sequencing data of a study of T cells in Graves' hyperthyroidism and ophthalmopathy (dated by TCRdb to about 2019). Some background on the complete study: Peripheral blood samples were taken at initial diagnosis, before any treatment was given. TCR Vbeta CDR3 sequencing of 130 to 150 peripheral blood samples (over 40 ophthalmopathy, 75 to 85 hyperthyroidism and some 17 progressor patients) is reported in the paper. Thyroid tissue and blood T-cell repertoires from six Graves' hyperthyroidism patients were also compared in the study. An independent validation cohort of under 20 hyperthyroidism patients and 17 patients who later progressed to ophthalmopathy tested prospective prediction of ophthalmopathy. TCR V-J signatures able to tell the groups apart were searched for in a discovery cohort of approximately 95 patients, of whom around 43 had Graves' ophthalmopathy and 57 had stable Graves' hyperthyroidism. The roughly 100 discovery patients were randomly divided into training and test sets at a 7:3 ratio. After sampling, hyperthyroidism patients received methimazole starting at 30 mg daily, and ophthalmopathy patients received high-dose intravenous methylprednisolone.

Graves' hyperthyroidism was defined as stable when no progression to ophthalmopathy occurred over 18 months of follow-up. Hyperthyroidism patients were newly diagnosed, with disease duration under 2 months, and aged 18 to 65 years. The study excluded patients with uncontrolled infections, other autoimmune diseases, pregnancy or lactation. Diagnoses were established on the basis of clinical symptoms, serum thyroxine and TRAb, thyroid ultrasound, and orbital computed tomography. PBMCs were separated from around 9.1 ml of fresh peripheral blood using Ficoll-Paque density gradient centrifugation. Trizol reagent was used to extract total RNA, and RNA quality was then checked on an Agilent 2100 Bioanalyzer. Overall study results and their limits: During validation, the model predicted progression to ophthalmopathy a median of roughly 7.1 months ahead of onset, with almost 71% sensitivity and more than 72% specificity. Most expanded thyroid clonotypes (frequency above 0.001) were also detected in blood, suggesting blood repertoires may reflect thyroid immune responses. Sample size was not statistically predetermined, and investigators were not blinded to group allocation. A model built on a 13 V-J signature distinguished ophthalmopathy from stable hyperthyroidism, reaching roughly 88% sensitivity and 81% to 83% specificity in cross-validation and 80%/75% in testing.

This clonotype showed up many times. Its antigen remains unidentified. Within one base of it there is no much larger clone, and no base qualities were kept. The CDR3 numbers 14 residues from cysteine through phenylalanine. The sequence is cut down to CDR3 DNA, 42 bases in frame from base 1. The germline V gene encodes CDR1 DFQATT and CDR2 SNEGSKA (reference sequence). Deletion took 4 bases off V and 1 base off J, with a span of 13 bases between the germline ends. The TCR beta CDR3 regions were amplified from RNA transcripts. The first round of RT-PCR for the TCR CDR3 was performed with the HTBI primer set and the Qiagen OneStep RT-PCR kit. Libraries were constructed in a second round of multiplex PCR, after which size selection and purification were performed. Sequencing of the libraries was done on an Illumina HiSeq2000 using paired-end 100 bp reads. On the study's bioinformatics: SOAPnuke was used to process the raw data, with reads discarded if the reads contained adapters or uncalled bases, had a mean Phred below 15, or lacked an exact constant-primer or identifier match. High-quality paired reads were merged with COPE v1.2.5, and unique nucleotide sequences were defined as clonotypes. Clonotypes were aligned to IMGT TRBV, TRBD and TRBJ reference segments using MiTCR v1.1. The analysis included only V-J combinations with a frequency above 0.0001, which together covered about 99% of the repertoires. The TCS score was defined as F50 (clonal expansion) divided by E x V (chaos), with BLOSUM62-based TCRdist calculated between CDR3 peptides within each V-J. Welch's t-statistics and random forest reduced 500 to 550 V-J features to around 14, which were used in a naive Bayes classifier (R e1071). The public sequencing data were trimmed at Q25 with fastp and processed into clonotypes with MiXCR by TCRdb, which kept only in-frame beta chains. All rows with the same CDR3 protein become a single entry with the most common DNA and genes. What appears here as the V and J calls and clone size reflects TCRdb's work, not the paper's. The sample data list hundreds of thousands of distinct CDR3 sequences, and around 15% of these were observed just once. Roughly a tenth of the sample rests with the top ten.

The receptor's source is a woman younger than 30 with Graves' hyperthyroidism. The sequence joins TRBV20-1 to TRBJ1-1; the D gene is perhaps TRBD1, on 6 matching bases. Input material: blood. The CDR3 is CSAKKGHPNTEAFF. The DNA reads as follows: TGCAGTGCTAAAAAGGGACACCCGAACACTGAAGCTTTCTTT.